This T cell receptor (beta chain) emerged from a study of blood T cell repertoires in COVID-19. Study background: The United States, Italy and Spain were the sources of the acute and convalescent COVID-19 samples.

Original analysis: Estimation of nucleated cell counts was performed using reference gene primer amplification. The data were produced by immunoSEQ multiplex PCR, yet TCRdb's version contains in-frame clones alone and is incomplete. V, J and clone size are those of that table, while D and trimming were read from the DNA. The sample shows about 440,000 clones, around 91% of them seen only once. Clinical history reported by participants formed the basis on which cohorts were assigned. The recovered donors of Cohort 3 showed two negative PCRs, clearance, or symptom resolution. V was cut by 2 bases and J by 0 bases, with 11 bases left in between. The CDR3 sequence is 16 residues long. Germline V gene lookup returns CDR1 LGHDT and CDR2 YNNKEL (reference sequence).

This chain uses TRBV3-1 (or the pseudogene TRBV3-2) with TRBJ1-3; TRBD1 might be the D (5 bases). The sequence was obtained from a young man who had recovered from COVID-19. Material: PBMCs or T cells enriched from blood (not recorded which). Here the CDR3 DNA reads TGTGCCAGCAGCCAAACAGGCACCAGCTCTGGAAACACCATATATTTT. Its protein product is CASSQTGTSSGNTIYF.